A selection of T cell receptor beta chains follows, all from one sample in a study of CD8 T cells in ankylosing spondylitis. TCRdb reprocessed the 5' RACE reads via MiXCR and lists one record per CDR3 protein. The table has 200,000 to 250,000 distinct CDR3 sequences, roughly 24% seen once. Sequenced input: blood, either unsorted or a sorted T cell fraction (not recorded which). The receptors originated from a male donor with ankylosing spondylitis or in good health (not recorded which). CDR3s include the opening cysteine and the closing phenylalanine or tryptophan. Fields, in order: D gene, J gene, clone size, V gene, CDR3 DNA, CDR3 protein. A D gene is named only where the DNA matches it firmly. Clone size is not always given. Where it is, it says once, few, many or a class for expanded clones.

>-|TRBJ2-2|few|TRBV11-2
TGTGCCAGCAGCTTGACTAGTGGTACCGGGGAGCTGTTTTTT
CASSLTSGTGELFF
>TRBD1|TRBJ1-2|many|TRBV20-1
TGCAGTGCTATCCGGACAGGGGAGAACTATGGCTACACCTTC
CSAIRTGENYGYTF
>TRBD2|TRBJ2-5|few|TRBV20-1
TGCAGTGCGGGGGTAGCGGGTAACCAAGAGACCCAGTACTTC
CSAGVAGNQETQYF
>-|TRBJ2-7|-|TRBV20-1
TGCAGTGCCAGGGGAACCTCCTACGAGCAGTACTTC
CSARGTSYEQYF
>-|TRBJ2-2|many|TRBV20-1
TGCAGTGTTAGGCGTAGTGGTGACACCGGGGAGCTGTTTTTT
CSVRRSGDTGELFF
>-|TRBJ2-3|-|TRBV20-1
TGCAGTGCTAGAGTCCCTGGACGGACAGATACGCAGTATTTT
CSARVPGRTDTQYF
>TRBD1|TRBJ2-1|few|TRBV27
TGTGCCAGCAACCGGGGACAGGGGCCCTACAATGAGCAGTTCTTC
CASNRGQGPYNEQFF
>-|TRBJ2-7|few|TRBV12-3/TRBV12-4
TGTGCCAGCGGGCGGATTCGGGGCTTTTCCTACGAGCAGTACTTC
CASGRIRGFSYEQYF
>TRBD2|TRBJ2-5|few|TRBV4-2
TGTGCCAGCAGCCAAGATCAACTAGCGCAAGAGACCCAGTACTTC
CASSQDQLAQETQYF
>-|TRBJ1-5|-|TRBV20-1
TGCAGTGCGCCCCCGGGGGGCGATCAGCCCCAGCATTTT
CSAPPGGDQPQHF
>TRBD2|TRBJ2-3|-|TRBV20-1
TGCAGTGCTAGCGGACTAGCGGATTACACAGATACGCAGTATTTT
CSASGLADYTDTQYF
>-|TRBJ2-5|few|TRBV29-1
TGCAGCGTTGAGGTCGGGAGACGTGAGACCCAGTACTTC
CSVEVGRRETQYF
>-|TRBJ2-5|many|TRBV20-1
TGCAGTGCCGTCGTACCTGACCAGGGGCAAGAGACCCAGTACTTC
CSAVVPDQGQETQYF
>-|TRBJ2-1|many|TRBV5-1
TGCGCCAGCATGGTAACGGGGAGTAATGAGCAGTTCTTC
CASMVTGSNEQFF
>TRBD2|TRBJ2-3|many|TRBV2
TGTGCCAGCAGTGAAGCGGGACTAGCTCAGTATTTT
CASSEAGLAQYF
>-|TRBJ2-1|-|TRBV5-1
TGCGCCAGCAGCTTGGATCCAGGGATGAGTGAGCAGTTCTTC
CASSLDPGMSEQFF
>-|TRBJ2-2|-|TRBV27
TGTGCCAGCAGTTTGGAGCGCCTAGCGAACACCGGGGAGCTGTTTTTT
CASSLERLANTGELFF
>-|TRBJ2-2|few|TRBV10-3
TGTGCCGCCAGGAGCGTCGGGGAGCTGTTTTTT
CAARSVGELFF
>TRBD2|TRBJ2-1|few|TRBV29-1
TGCAGCCATCTAGCGGCCACGACCAATGAGCAGTTCTTC
CSHLAATTNEQFF
>TRBD1|TRBJ2-7|few|TRBV7-2
TGTGCCAGCAGCGCCGGACAGGGTCCATACGAGCAGTACTTC
CASSAGQGPYEQYF
>-|TRBJ2-1|-|TRBV28
TGTGCCAGCACCCGTAGTTCGAGCTCCTACAATGAGCAGTTCTTC
CASTRSSSSYNEQFF
>-|TRBJ2-7|few|TRBV5-6
TGTGCCAGCAGCAAACGCTCCTACGAGCAGTACTTC
CASSKRSYEQYF
>-|TRBJ1-3|many|TRBV14
TGTGCCAGCAGCCCCAGGGCCCGCTCTGGAAACACCATATATTTT
CASSPRARSGNTIYF
>TRBD1|TRBJ2-7|-|TRBV9
TGTGCCAGCAGCGCTGACAGGGATTCCTACGAGCAGTACTTC
CASSADRDSYEQYF
>-|TRBJ2-3|-|TRBV20-1
TGCAGTGCCACAGGGTGGGATACGCAGTATTTT
CSATGWDTQYF
>-|TRBJ2-5|-|TRBV6-5
TGTGCCAGCAGTTACTCGACAGCGGGCGGTTCACGGTTAGAGACCCAGTACTTC
CASSYSTAGGSRLETQYF
>TRBD2|TRBJ2-7|-|TRBV20-1
TGCAGTGCTACATGGACTAGCGGGAACCACGAGCAGTACTTC
CSATWTSGNHEQYF
>TRBD1|TRBJ1-5|few|TRBV20-1
TGCAGTGCCACCCCGGGACAGGTACGCAATCAGCCCCAGCATTTT
CSATPGQVRNQPQHF
>TRBD1|TRBJ2-1|many|TRBV6-1
TGTGCCAGCAGTCAAGGACAGGGGGCGTTTAATGAGCAGTTCTTC
CASSQGQGAFNEQFF
>-|TRBJ1-2|-|TRBV6-5
TGTGCCAGCAGTTACTGGGGGTACTATGGCTACACCTTC
CASSYWGYYGYTF
>TRBD1|TRBJ2-1|-|TRBV6-1
TGTGCCAGCAGAAATGTGGACAGGGGGCAGGATGAGCAGTTCTTC
CASRNVDRGQDEQFF
>TRBD2|TRBJ2-1|few|TRBV20-1
TGCAGTGCCCCGACTAGCGGGAATATCAATGAGCAGTTCTTC
CSAPTSGNINEQFF
>-|TRBJ2-3|-|TRBV12-3/TRBV12-4
TGTGCCAGCAGTAATCCTCGGGGGACGCAGTATTTT
CASSNPRGTQYF
>-|TRBJ1-1|many|TRBV29-1
TGCAGCGTTGAACAGGGGAGGGTCACTGAAGCTTTCTTT
CSVEQGRVTEAFF
>TRBD1|TRBJ2-1|many|TRBV24-1
TGTGCCACCAGTACCTGGACAGGGAATGTCAATGAGCAGTTCTTC
CATSTWTGNVNEQFF
>-|TRBJ1-2|few|TRBV7-9
TGTGCCAGTAGGGGACCCACTATCCAGGGTGGCTACACCTTC
CASRGPTIQGGYTF
>TRBD1|TRBJ2-7|many|TRBV10-3
TGTGCCATCAGTAACCGGGACAGGGACTACGAGCAGTACTTC
CAISNRDRDYEQYF
>-|TRBJ2-1|-|TRBV2
TGTGCCAGCGTTCTGGAAGGGGGGTTCTACAATGAGCAGTTCTTC
CASVLEGGFYNEQFF
>TRBD1|TRBJ1-6|once|TRBV5-1
TGCGCCAGCAGCTTGGGTCCGGGACAGCATAATTCACCCCTCCACTTT
CASSLGPGQHNSPLHF
>-|TRBJ1-1|many|TRBV20-1
TGCAGTGCTGTCTCGGACTATGAAGCTTTCTTT
CSAVSDYEAFF
>TRBD2|TRBJ2-7|few|TRBV12-3/TRBV12-4
TGTGCCAGCAGTGTCCTGGGACTAGCGGGAGGGCCGGGCCACGAGCAGTACTTC
CASSVLGLAGGPGHEQYF
>TRBD2|TRBJ2-3|many|TRBV9
TGTGCCAGCAGCGCCCCAGCGGGAGGAAGCACAGATACGCAGTATTTT
CASSAPAGGSTDTQYF
>TRBD2|TRBJ2-1|-|TRBV29-1
TGCAGCGTTGAAGGTGGGACTAGCGGGAGGGCCCTCAATGAGCAGTTCTTC
CSVEGGTSGRALNEQFF
>-|TRBJ2-7|-|TRBV5-1
TGCGCCAGCAGCAGCACGCTGGGGTCCTACGAGCAGTACTTC
CASSSTLGSYEQYF
>TRBD1|TRBJ2-1|many|TRBV5-6
TGTGCCAGCAGCTTGATTCGACAGGGGGCGAGTAGGGATGAGCAGTTCTTC
CASSLIRQGASRDEQFF
>-|TRBJ2-1|-|TRBV4-3
TGCGCCAGCAGCCAAGATCCGTTAGGCTCCTACAATGAGCAGTTCTTC
CASSQDPLGSYNEQFF
>-|TRBJ1-2|many|TRBV6-4
TGTGCCAGCAGCGTGACCCCGTTAGCTAACTATGGCTACACCTTC
CASSVTPLANYGYTF
>-|TRBJ2-5|-|TRBV29-1
TGCAGCTGGGGCTGGGGAGAGACCCAGTACTTC
CSWGWGETQYF
>-|TRBJ2-1|-|TRBV7-3
TGTGCCAGCGCGGGAAGCCCCTACAATGAGCAGTTCTTC
CASAGSPYNEQFF
>-|TRBJ2-1|few|TRBV6-5
TGTGCCAGCGGCTGGGACAATGAGCAGTTCTTC
CASGWDNEQFF
>TRBD2|TRBJ2-5|-|TRBV5-1
TGCGCCAGCAGCTTGAATGGCGGGAGGGCGGAGACCCAGTACTTC
CASSLNGGRAETQYF
>TRBD1|TRBJ1-6|many|TRBV12-3/TRBV12-4
TGTGCCAGCAGTATCCGGGACAGGGGTAATTCACCCCTCCACTTT
CASSIRDRGNSPLHF
>-|TRBJ1-5|few|TRBV6-5
TGTGCCAGCAGTTACGATGGTTCAGGAGATCAGCCCCAGCATTTT
CASSYDGSGDQPQHF
>-|TRBJ1-2|-|TRBV6-5
TGTGCCAGCAGTTACTCGACTGGCGCATCCTATGGCTACACCTTC
CASSYSTGASYGYTF
>-|TRBJ2-2|once|TRBV12-3/TRBV12-4
TGTGCCAGCAGTCCCTTTTCAGCTGGGGAGCTGTTTTTT
CASSPFSAGELFF
>-|TRBJ2-5|few|TRBV19
TGTGCCATCCCACCGACAGACTCCCAAGAGACCCAGTACTTC
CAIPPTDSQETQYF
>-|TRBJ2-3|once|TRBV2
TGTGCCTGCAGTCCCCGGGCGAGTAGCGGAACTAGCACAGATACGCAGTATTTT
CACSPRASSGTSTDTQYF
>-|TRBJ2-5|few|TRBV5-6
TGTGCCAGCAGCTGGGGGGCGCCCCCACAAGAGACCCAGTACTTC
CASSWGAPPQETQYF
>TRBD2|TRBJ2-7|many|TRBV20-1
TGCAGTGCTAGCGGCACTAGCGGGAGGACCTACGAGCAGTACTTC
CSASGTSGRTYEQYF